A single sample is the source of the 10 T cell receptor beta chains below, sequenced in a study of blood T cells in healthy people across ages. Through a sample-barcoded 5' primer and a J-beta primer mix, a second PCR was run for about 6 to 12 cycles. MiXCR, applied by TCRdb to the 5' RACE reads, yields one record per CDR3 protein. The table includes 1.8 million or so distinct CDR3 sequences, around 40% detected once. Sequenced input: blood. These TCRs come from a human donor in good health.

The chain joins TRBV27 to TRBJ1-6, with 7 nucleotides matching TRBD1. In germline, CDR1 is MNHEY, CDR2 SMNVEV (reference sequence). With V trimmed by 3 bases and J by 7 bases, 6 bases remained unmatched. The CDR3 has 15 amino acids. CDR3 region: CASSLTRGENSPLHF. CDR3 nucleotide sequence: TGTGCCAGCAGTTTGACCAGGGGGGAAAATTCACCCCTCCACTTT.

J is TRBJ1-1 and V is TRBV27, with 8 nucleotides matching TRBD1. The CDR3 is 12 residues long. Germline V CDR1 and CDR2: MNHEY, SMNVEV (reference sequence). After removal of 9 bases from V and 5 bases from J, the junction contained 5 bases not matched to a gene. CDR3 sequence: CASFQGATEAFF. The CDR3 nucleotides are TGTGCCAGTTTTCAGGGGGCAACTGAAGCTTTCTTT.

The table lists this clonotype with a few counts. The chain combines TRBV12-3 or TRBV12-4 with TRBJ1-5; D remains unclear. The V end was cut by 6 bases, the J end by 2 bases, with 8 bases between. The CDR3 sequence is 13 residues long. The CDR3 loop is CASRPLGNQPQHF. CDR3 nucleotides: TGTGCCAGCAGACCCCTGGGCAATCAGCCCCAGCATTTT.

V usage is TRBV29-1 and J usage is TRBJ1-2; the match to TRBD1 covers 10 bases. CDR3 size: 15 residues. Germline V lookup: CDR1 SQVTM, CDR2 ANQGSEA. V was pared by 6 bases and J by 4 bases, with 11 bases of the junction left unmatched. CDR3 protein: CSVGARQGASYGYTF. The DNA of the CDR3 is TGCAGCGTAGGGGCCCGACAGGGGGCCAGCTATGGCTACACCTTC.

This clonotype has a count of ten or more. V and J are TRBV7-2 and TRBJ2-4; D remains ambiguous. Germline CDR1 is SGHTA and CDR2 is FQGNSA. The CDR3 has 13 amino acids. Trimming pared 4 bases from V and 2 bases from J, leaving 6 bases between. For the CDR3, the DNA is TGTGCCAGCAGCTCCGGGCCCAAAAACATTCAGTACTTC. Protein: CASSSGPKNIQYF.

The sample holds a few counts of this clonotype. The chain joins TRBV7-2 to TRBJ1-6; possibly TRBD1 for D (6 bases). CDR3 length equals 16 residues. V gave up 5 bases and J gave up 2 bases, with 13 bases separating them. In germline, CDR1 is SGHTA, CDR2 FQGNSA. CDR3 sequence reads: CASSLSGAAYNSPLHF. The CDR3 bases are TGTGCCAGCAGCCTCTCGGGGGCAGCCTATAATTCACCCCTCCACTTT. Using reference TRBV7-2 and TRBJ1-6 for the parts outside the CDR3, the full variable domain is GAGVSQSPSNKVTEKGKDVELRCDPISGHTALYWYRQSLGQGLEFLIYFQGNSAPDKSGLPSDRFSAERTGGSVSTLTIQRTQQEDSAVYLCASSLSGAAYNSPLHFGNGTRLTVT.

This clonotype showed up just a few times. The chain links TRBV7-6 to TRBJ2-7; 13 nucleotides match TRBD2. CDR3 length: 16 amino acids. V lost 1 base, J lost 1 base, and 1 base stayed unmatched. CDR1 and CDR2 from the germline V gene are SGHVS and FNYEAQ. CDR3 loop: CASSLGTSGRSYEQYF. CDR3 bases: TGTGCCAGCAGCTTAGGGACTAGCGGGAGATCCTACGAGCAGTACTTC.

There are many counts of this clonotype. The V and J genes are TRBV29-1 and TRBJ2-5; 7 nucleotides line up with TRBD2. The CDR3 contains 12 residues. Germline V gene lookup returns CDR1 SQVTM and CDR2 ANQGSEA. The V and J ends lost 7 bases and 5 bases, in that order; junction bases with no gene match: 7. The CDR3: CSGQRDEETQYF. The DNA for the CDR3 is TGCAGCGGGCAGCGGGATGAGGAGACCCAGTACTTC.

Only a few counts were recorded for this clonotype. The rearrangement links TRBV15 to TRBJ2-7; 8 bases are a match to TRBD1. J gave up 0 bases and V 4 bases, and 5 bases lay outside the gene matches. The CDR3 runs to 15 residues. Germline V gives CDR1 LNHNV, CDR2 YYDKDF (reference sequence). CDR3 sequence: CATSIGQGSSYEQYF. The CDR3 bases are TGTGCCACCAGCATAGGACAGGGCTCCTCCTACGAGCAGTACTTC.

The chain carries TRBV7-2 and TRBJ2-1; 9 bases match TRBD2. CDR3 length equals 16 residues. With V trimmed by 6 bases and J by 5 bases, 11 bases remained unmatched. CDR1 is SGHTA and CDR2 is FQGNSA in the germline V gene. The CDR3 sequence: CASSFPTSGTNNEQFF. The DNA for the CDR3 is TGTGCCAGCAGTTTCCCGACTAGCGGTACTAACAATGAGCAGTTCTTC.